The clone carrying this TCR beta chain occurred a few times. The sample is drawn from a study of control samples from healthy donors and cancer patients. Method: immunoSEQ multiplex PCR; TCRdb's copy keeps in-frame clones and lacks some. The sample holds about 160,000 clones, approximately 96% seen once. CDR3 length: 14 amino acids. V shed 7 bases and J shed 0 bases, with 13 bases lying between them. Germline CDR1 is SNHLY and CDR2 is FYNNEI. The V call is TRBV2, the J call TRBJ2-7, with D perhaps matching TRBD1 (6 bases). The receptor was isolated from a woman between 40 and 50 years old in good health. Material for sequencing was blood. The CDR3, as DNA: TGTGCCAGCAAGGACAGACCCTCCTCCTACGAGCAGTACTTC. Encoded protein: CASKDRPSSYEQYF.